This paragraph covers one T cell receptor (beta chain) sequence. Other DNA sequences in the same sample also yield this CDR3. Using immunoSEQ multiplex PCR, the repertoire was profiled, and TCRdb retains in-frame clones only, with some absent. The sample contains approximately 230,000 clones, about 86% of which appear only once. The CDR3 contains 15 residues. Germline V gene lookup returns CDR1 SGHTA and CDR2 FQGTGA. V was pared by 2 bases and J by 0 bases, with 5 bases between. This sample stems from a study of blood T cell repertoires in COVID-19. On the study more broadly: Both acute and convalescent COVID-19 samples were obtained from the United States, Italy and Spain. From T cells, B-cell-depleted T cells, or PBMCs came the material, which was cDNA or gDNA.

The chain combines TRBV7-3 with TRBJ2-6; D not certain. Sequenced material: peripheral blood. This receptor was obtained from a man at least 80 years old with acute or convalescent COVID-19. The CDR3 spells CASSLDSSGANVLTF. The CDR3 DNA sequence: TGTGCCAGCAGCTTAGACTCCTCTGGGGCCAACGTCCTGACTTTC.